This T cell receptor (beta chain) was recorded in a study of neurological immune-mediated disorders. Sorted libraries were made with roughly 1 million CD4+ or CD8+ T cells. TCRdb redid the calling of the 5' RACE reads with MiXCR, one entry per CDR3 protein. The sample includes tens of thousands of distinct CDR3 sequences, roughly 4.8% of them seen just once. CDR3 length: 15 amino acids. Germline CDR1 and CDR2: SGHRS and YFSETQ. Many counts were recorded for this clonotype. A read error may account for a junction end that differs from germline. The sample consisted of CD4+ T cells from blood. This chain joins TRBV5-1 and TRBJ2-7, with TRBD1 matching over 8 bases. The source of this sequence is a man in his late teens or twenties in good health. The CDR3 reads CASRLGQANSYEQYF. The CDR3 DNA sequence: TGCGCCAGCAGATTGGGACAGGCGAACTCCTACGAGCAGTACTTC.